This TCR beta chain comes out of a study of cytomegalovirus exposure and HLA in healthy donors. Study outcomes and limitations: The classifier reportedly diagnosed cytomegalovirus status with high sensitivity and specificity. The authors confirmed in vitro that a few CMV-associated chains were specific for CMV antigens. It was found in a later analysis that first-cohort TCR clusters tended to co-occur in the 130 or so validation repertoires.

Trimming removed 5 bases at V and 0 bases at J, with 11 bases between. The CDR3 loop spans 15 amino acids. From germline, CDR1 is MDHEN and CDR2 SYDVKM. Remarks on this clone: Its matching antigen is unknown.

Method: immunoSEQ multiplex PCR; TCRdb's copy keeps in-frame clones and lacks some. The sample holds about 130,000 clones, 89% seen once. The chain has TRBV28 and TRBJ1-3; D not resolved. The specimen sequenced was PBMCs. The clonotype comes from a woman aged 18-29 years in good health and CMV-seronegative. As DNA, the CDR3 is TGTGCCAGCAGTGGGCAGGATTCCTCTGGAAACACCATATATTTT. Its translation: CASSGQDSSGNTIYF. Full variable domain (outside the CDR3, taken from reference TRBV28 and TRBJ1-3): DVKVTQSSRYLVKRTGEKVFLECVQDMDHENMFWYRQDPGLGLRLIYFSYDVKMKEKGDIPEGYSVSREKKERFSLILESASTNQTSMYLCASSGQDSSGNTIYFGEGSWLTVV.